Presented here are 16 T cell receptor beta chains from one specimen sequenced in a study of control samples from healthy donors and cancer patients. Here immunoSEQ multiplex PCR was the method, and the copy in TCRdb shows in-frame clones only, minus some. The table has 170,000 or so clones, around 90% seen once. Sequencing was carried out using blood. Receptor source: a woman between 50 and 59 years old in good health.

This clone appeared a few times. The CDR3 DNA follows: TGTGCCAGCAGCTTGTCGTGGGAGGGTATCTCCTACAATGAGCAGTTCTTC. It translates to CASSLSWEGISYNEQFF. The chain couples TRBV13 to TRBJ2-1; 7 bases line up with TRBD2. V shed 3 bases and J 0 bases; nucleotides not matched to a gene: 8. In germline, CDR1 is PRHDT, CDR2 FYEKMQ (reference sequence). The CDR3 loop spans 17 amino acids.

The chain couples TRBV24-1 to TRBJ2-5, with TRBD2 matching 13 bases. The germline V gene has CDR1 KGHDR and CDR2 SFDVKD. CDR3 length: 17 amino acids. Trimming removed 4 bases from V and 1 base from J; junction bases left unmatched: 5. CDR3 residues: CATSDSGLAGVQETQYF. The CDR3 region has the DNA TGTGCCACCAGTGACTCTGGACTAGCGGGAGTCCAAGAGACCCAGTACTTC.

This clone appeared a single time. This chain joins TRBV27 and TRBJ1-4; TRBD1 is a possible D gene (6 bases). Trimming pared 2 bases from V and 8 bases from J, leaving 12 bases between. Germline V lookup: CDR1 MNHEY, CDR2 SMNVEV (reference sequence). The CDR3 has 14 residues. Here the CDR3 DNA reads TGTGCCAGCAGTTTAAAGGGGGGTAGGGAAAAACTGTTTTTT. Its translation is CASSLKGGREKLFF.

The gene calls are TRBV6-5 and TRBJ2-5; D unclear. The germline V and J ends were trimmed by 6 bases and 5 bases, with 13 bases remaining between them. Germline V gene data show CDR1 as MNHEY and CDR2 as SVGAGI. The CDR3 length is 13 residues. The CDR3, as DNA: TGTGCCAGCAGGTTTAATAGGGCGGAGACCCAGTACTTC. Encoded protein: CASRFNRAETQYF.

This rearrangement joins TRBV9 to TRBJ1-5; D not certain. The V end was cut by 3 bases, the J end by 5 bases, with 15 bases between. The CDR3 is 15 amino acids. The V gene's germline CDR1 is SGDLS and CDR2 YYNGEE. CDR3 sequence reads: CASSAGGFGYQPQHF. As DNA, the CDR3 is TGTGCCAGCAGCGCCGGAGGCTTTGGGTATCAGCCCCAGCATTTT.

The rearrangement joins TRBV24-1 to TRBJ2-2; D remains ambiguous. Germline-derived CDR1 and CDR2 are KGHDR and SFDVKD. V was clipped by 5 bases and J by 6 bases, with 3 bases between them. The CDR3 extends over 11 amino acids. The CDR3 region is CATSVSGELFF. DNA for the CDR3: TGTGCCACCAGTGTCTCCGGGGAGCTGTTTTTT.

CDR3 protein: CASSFFGGGQNSPLHF. CDR3 coding DNA: TGTGCCAGCAGCTTTTTTGGAGGGGGACAAAATTCACCCCTCCACTTT. The V call is TRBV11-2, the J call TRBJ1-6; D perhaps matches TRBD1 (6 bases). V lost 3 bases to trimming and J lost 7 bases, with 16 bases between them. CDR1 and CDR2 from the germline V gene are SGHAT and FQNNGV. CDR3 length: 16 residues.

The chain couples TRBV7-6 to TRBJ2-5, with D possibly being TRBD1 (5 bases). This CDR3 is built from 14 residues. Germline values: CDR1 SGHVS, CDR2 FNYEAQ. V was pared by 5 bases and J by 1 base, with 11 bases between. The CDR3 region is CASSLQTVQETQYF. CDR3 DNA: TGTGCCAGCAGCCTACAGACAGTCCAAGAGACCCAGTACTTC.

The V call is TRBV19, the J call TRBJ1-2; unclear D gene. CDR1 is LNHDA and CDR2 is SQIVND in the germline V gene (reference sequence). The CDR3 is 15 amino acids. V shed 3 bases and J shed 1 base, with 12 bases lying between them. CDR3 residues: CASSISGPSNYGYTF. In DNA, the CDR3 is TGTGCCAGTAGTATTTCAGGTCCCAGTAACTATGGCTACACCTTC.

In its sample, this clone was seen a few times. The J gene is TRBJ1-5, the V gene TRBV4-1; the D gene is possibly TRBD1 (5 bases). The CDR3 is 14 amino acids. Germline CDR1 and CDR2: MGHRA and YSYEKL. Deletions cut 1 base from V and 6 bases from J, with 10 bases between. The CDR3 loop is CASSQAQVGQPQHF. CDR3 nucleotides: TGCGCCAGCAGCCAAGCACAGGTCGGTCAGCCCCAGCATTTT.

The gene calls are TRBV6-6 and TRBJ1-1; D is unclear. The CDR3 contains 14 residues. Germline CDR1 reads MNHNY; CDR2 reads SVGAGI (reference sequence). The V gene lost 2 bases and the J gene lost 1 base, with 8 bases spanning the gap. CDR3 protein: CASSYPPENTEAFF. The CDR3 DNA reads as TGTGCCAGCAGTTACCCTCCCGAGAACACTGAAGCTTTCTTT.

The V and J genes are TRBV12-3 or TRBV12-4 and TRBJ1-3, with 7 bases that match TRBD1. The CDR3 spans 12 residues. The ends lost 4 bases at V and 7 bases at J; junction bases unmatched: 1. The chain's CDR3 is CASSSQGNTIYF. CDR3 in DNA: TGTGCCAGCAGTTCACAGGGGAACACCATATATTTT.

This clone was seen a single time. The chain joins TRBV6-4 to TRBJ1-2; D is perhaps TRBD1 (5 bases). The V end lost 7 bases, the J end lost 0 bases, and 15 bases lay between the germline ends. Per germline, CDR1 MRHNA and CDR2 SNTAGT. The CDR3 runs to 15 residues. The CDR3 loop is CASTLRGATNYGYTF. For the CDR3, the DNA is TGTGCCAGCACCCTCAGAGGGGCCACTAACTATGGCTACACCTTC.

CDR3: CASSTDRAEKLFF. The CDR3 DNA is TGTGCCAGCAGCACCGACAGAGCTGAAAAACTGTTTTTT. V gene TRBV5-4 combines with J gene TRBJ1-4, with TRBD1 as a possible D gene (5 bases). This CDR3 has 13 amino acids. The V gene's germline CDR1 is SGHNT and CDR2 YYREEE (reference sequence). Trimming pared 4 bases from V and 7 bases from J, leaving 11 bases between.

The rearrangement uses TRBV28 and TRBJ1-5, with D perhaps matching TRBD1 (6 bases). The CDR3 sequence is 13 residues long. Trimming removed 7 bases from V and 3 bases from J, with 10 bases in between. The V gene's germline CDR1 is MDHEN and CDR2 SYDVKM. The CDR3 spells CASKQGINQPQHF. CDR3 nucleotides: TGTGCCAGCAAACAGGGAATCAATCAGCCCCAGCATTTT.

V usage is TRBV2 and J usage is TRBJ1-4; D remains unclear. The ends were cut back, 1 base at V and 0 bases at J, with 9 bases in the middle. The CDR3 loop spans 16 amino acids. CDR1 is SNHLY and CDR2 is FYNNEI in the germline V gene. The CDR3 region is CASSEVTPATNEKLFF. The CDR3 bases are TGTGCCAGCAGTGAAGTGACACCGGCAACTAATGAAAAACTGTTTTTT.